These 31 T cell receptor beta chains were sequenced from one sample in a study of blood T cell repertoires in COVID-19. Some clones are missing from TCRdb's copy, which holds only in-frame ones; the method was immunoSEQ multiplex PCR. The sample holds about 380,000 clones, more than 70% seen once. The specimen sequenced was PBMCs or T cells enriched from blood (not recorded which). These receptors came from a man aged 30-40 years who had recovered from COVID-19.

J is TRBJ1-5 and V is TRBV10-3; weak D call: TRBD1 (5 bases). Trimming left V 6 bases short and J 5 bases short, with 17 bases between. The CDR3 has 15 amino acids. In germline, CDR1 is ENHRY, CDR2 SYGVKD. The CDR3 nucleotides are TGTGCCATCAGCGTGGGGGGGACGGGTGATCAGCCCCAGCATTTT. It codes for CAISVGGTGDQPQHF.

In this sample, this clone turned up a few times. V usage is TRBV27 and J usage is TRBJ2-3, with 11 bases lining up with TRBD2. There are 19 residues in the CDR3. The V gene end was trimmed by 4 bases and the J gene end by 4 bases; junction bases not matched to a gene: 16. Germline loops: CDR1 MNHEY, CDR2 SMNVEV (reference sequence). CDR3 amino acids: CASSSRRTSGPIMADTQYF. As DNA, the CDR3 is TGTGCCAGCAGTTCTCGACGGACTAGCGGGCCCATAATGGCAGATACGCAGTATTTT.

This rearrangement joins TRBV2 to TRBJ1-4; D is undetermined. V lost 8 bases, J lost 7 bases, and 14 bases lay in between. The germline gives CDR1 SNHLY, CDR2 FYNNEI. The CDR3 is 13 amino acids. CDR3 in amino acids: CASARVRFEKLFF. The CDR3, as DNA: TGTGCCAGCGCACGGGTTCGGTTTGAAAAACTGTTTTTT. Using reference TRBV2 and TRBJ1-4 for the parts outside the CDR3, the full variable domain is EPEVTQTPSHQVTQMGQEVILRCVPISNHLYFYWYRQILGQKVEFLVSFYNNEISEKSEIFDDQFSVERPDGSNFTLKIRSTKLEDSAMYFCASARVRFEKLFFGSGTQLSVL.

The rearrangement uses TRBV7-9 and TRBJ1-1, with D tentatively TRBD1 (6 bases). Germline-derived CDR1 and CDR2 are SEHNR and FQNEAQ (reference sequence). The CDR3 has 14 amino acids. Between the trimmed V and J ends, which lost 4 bases and 0 bases, there was a span of 9 bases. The CDR3 protein is CASSSGQMNTEAFF. CDR3 DNA sequence: TGTGCCAGCAGCTCTGGACAGATGAACACTGAAGCTTTCTTT.

This clone was detected many times. The V call is TRBV13, the J call TRBJ2-7; TRBD1 agrees at 7 bases. CDR1 and CDR2 (germline): PRHDT, FYEKMQ (reference sequence). This CDR3 is 12 amino acids long. V dropped 3 bases and J dropped 5; count of bases not matched to a gene: 1. DNA of the CDR3: TGTGCCAGCAGCTTGCAGGGGGACGAGCAGTACTTC. Translating gives CASSLQGDEQYF.

This CDR3 reads CASSQDLARKAFF. The CDR3 coding sequence is TGTGCCAGCAGCCAAGATTTAGCGAGAAAAGCTTTCTTT. The V gene is TRBV3-1 (or the pseudogene TRBV3-2), the J gene TRBJ1-1, with D unclear. The CDR3 is 13 amino acids. Germline V gene lookup returns CDR1 LGHDT and CDR2 YNNKEL (reference sequence). V was cut by 0 bases and J by 9 bases, with 11 bases left in between.

The V call is TRBV11-3, the J call TRBJ1-1; TRBD1 matches 7 bases. The CDR3 contains 13 residues. V was clipped by 5 bases and J by 6 bases; unmatched bases: 6. Germline loops: CDR1 SGHNT, CDR2 YENEEA. This CDR3 is CASSRPGQPEAFF. In DNA form, the CDR3 reads TGTGCCAGCAGCCGGCCGGGACAGCCTGAAGCTTTCTTT.

This chain uses TRBV9 with TRBJ1-2; TRBD1 is a possible D gene (6 bases). The V end lost 0 bases, the J end lost 1 base, and 16 bases lay between the germline ends. The CDR3 spans 17 residues. Germline V gene lookup returns CDR1 SGDLS and CDR2 YYNGEE. CDR3 protein: CASSVGPRPDSNYGYTF. The CDR3 region has the DNA TGTGCCAGCAGCGTAGGCCCTCGACCGGACAGTAACTATGGCTACACCTTC. Variable domain in full (rest from reference TRBV9 and TRBJ1-2): DSGVTQTPKHLITATGQRVTLRCSPRSGDLSVYWYQQSLDQGLQFLIQYYNGEERAKGNILERFSAQQFPDLHSELNLSSLELGDSALYFCASSVGPRPDSNYGYTFGSGTRLTVV.

J is TRBJ2-4 and V is TRBV5-1; a possible D gene is TRBD2 (5 bases). This CDR3 has 16 residues. V was shortened by 1 base and J by 0 bases, with 11 bases between the two germline ends. Germline CDR1 reads SGHRS; CDR2 reads YFSETQ. The CDR3 protein is CASSLNSAGAKNIQYF. DNA for the CDR3: TGCGCCAGCAGCTTGAATAGCGCGGGAGCCAAAAACATTCAGTACTTC. Full variable domain (rest looked up from reference TRBV5-1 and TRBJ2-4): KAGVTQTPRYLIKTRGQQVTLSCSPISGHRSVSWYQQTPGQGLQFLFEYFSETQRNKGNFPGRFSGRQFSNSRSEMNVSTLELGDSALYLCASSLNSAGAKNIQYFGAGTRLSVL.

The chain joins TRBV29-1 to TRBJ1-1, with D perhaps TRBD1 (6 bases). Germline CDR1 is SQVTM and CDR2 is ANQGSEA. V was trimmed by 8 bases and J by 1 base, leaving 23 bases between them. This CDR3 has 16 amino acids. The DNA for the CDR3 is TGCAGCTTCTGGGGGCTTTTACTTCGGCAGAACACTGAAGCTTTCTTT. Protein: CSFWGLLLRQNTEAFF.

The chain couples TRBV7-2 to TRBJ1-2, with 7 bases that match TRBD1. The CDR3 loop spans 15 amino acids. With V trimmed by 2 bases and J by 6 bases, 9 bases remained unmatched. The germline V gene encodes CDR1 SGHTA and CDR2 FQGNSA. CDR3 sequence reads: CASSLTLAGGDGYTF. The CDR3 DNA is TGTGCCAGCAGCTTAACTCTGGCAGGGGGTGATGGCTACACCTTC.

The V and J genes are TRBV10-3 and TRBJ2-7; 14 bases are a match to TRBD2. The CDR3 has 15 amino acids. The V and J ends lost 8 bases and 0 bases, in that order; junction bases with no gene match: 3. The germline V gene encodes CDR1 ENHRY and CDR2 SYGVKD. CDR3 region: CAISGLAGDSYEQYF. Written as DNA, the CDR3 is TGTGCCATCTCGGGACTAGCGGGAGACTCCTACGAGCAGTACTTC.

This rearrangement joins TRBV15 to TRBJ1-4; D uncertain. V lost 1 base, J lost 3 bases, and 12 bases lay in between. Per the germline V gene, CDR1 is LNHNV and CDR2 is YYDKDF (reference sequence). The CDR3 is 16 residues long. The DNA of the CDR3 is TGTGCCACCAGCAGAGCCATCGGAGTAGCTAATGAAAAACTGTTTTTT. Translated, it gives CATSRAIGVANEKLFF.

This chain connects TRBV10-3 to TRBJ2-7; a possible D gene is TRBD1 (7 bases). The CDR3 is 15 amino acids. Trimming stripped 4 bases from V and 5 bases from J, with 18 bases between. CDR1 is ENHRY and CDR2 is SYGVKD in the germline V gene. CDR3 sequence reads: CAISASGGRLNEQYF. As DNA, the CDR3 is TGTGCCATCAGTGCATCAGGGGGGCGCCTCAACGAGCAGTACTTC.

V usage is TRBV9 and J usage is TRBJ2-1; 11 nucleotides agree with TRBD2. CDR3 length: 15 amino acids. V dropped 3 bases and J dropped 3; count of bases not matched to a gene: 2. CDR1 and CDR2 (germline): SGDLS, YYNGEE. The CDR3 DNA sequence: TGTGCCAGCAGCGCGCTAGCGGGGGGCTACAATGAGCAGTTCTTC. It yields the protein CASSALAGGYNEQFF.

The rearrangement joins TRBV7-3 to TRBJ1-2, with 8 bases fitting TRBD1. The length of the CDR3 is 15 residues. Germline V CDR1 and CDR2: SGHTA, FQGTGA. The J segment lost 2 bases and the V segment lost 2 bases, leaving 4 bases of the junction unmatched. The CDR3 sequence is CASSLGQGRNYGYTF. CDR3 nucleotides: TGTGCCAGCAGCTTAGGACAGGGTCGGAACTATGGCTACACCTTC.

The CDR3 coding sequence is TGTGCCAGCAGTAGAACAGCCTCAGATAGCGGGGGCGGAGAGACCCAGTACTTC. Encoded protein: CASSRTASDSGGGETQYF. This chain links TRBV9 with TRBJ2-5; 9 bases align to TRBD2. The germline gives CDR1 SGDLS, CDR2 YYNGEE. After removal of 5 bases from V and 4 bases from J, the junction contained 18 bases not matched to a gene. The CDR3 contains 18 residues.

V usage is TRBV2 and J usage is TRBJ1-5, with D hard to call. Germline V gene data show CDR1 as SNHLY and CDR2 as FYNNEI. The CDR3 consists of 15 residues. Trimming took 2 bases from V and 2 from J, leaving 10 bases between them. CDR3 bases: TGTGCCAGCAGTGAACAGTTTCGTGGCAATCAGCCCCAGCATTTT. Translating it yields CASSEQFRGNQPQHF.

J is TRBJ1-2 and V is TRBV28; D is unresolved. The V gene lost 0 bases and the J gene lost 8 bases, with 7 bases spanning the gap. CDR1 is MDHEN, CDR2 SYDVKM, per germline. The CDR3 covers 12 residues. In DNA, the CDR3 is TGTGCCAGCAGTTTATGGGGCTCGGGCTACACCTTC. This translates into CASSLWGSGYTF.

The CDR3: CASSPTGPTRGYTF. As DNA, the CDR3 is TGTGCCAGCAGCCCGACAGGCCCCACTCGGGGCTACACCTTC. The J gene is TRBJ1-2, the V gene TRBV7-9, with D perhaps TRBD1 (6 bases). V was shortened by 5 bases and J by 8 bases, with 18 bases between the two germline ends. CDR3 size: 14 residues. Germline lookup yields CDR1 SEHNR and CDR2 FQNEAQ (reference sequence).

This chain connects TRBV6-5 to TRBJ2-2; D not certain. Per germline, CDR1 MNHEY and CDR2 SVGAGI. This CDR3 region has 13 residues. The V gene lost 4 bases and the J gene lost 7 bases, with 10 bases spanning the gap. CDR3 in DNA: TGTGCCAGCAGTTCTCGGGTAGACGGGGAGCTGTTTTTT. Translated: CASSSRVDGELFF.

This chain joins TRBV7-9 and TRBJ1-5; tentative D call: TRBD1 (5 bases). The V and J ends lost 7 bases and 6 bases respectively, with 16 bases between them. Germline V CDR1 and CDR2: SEHNR, FQNEAQ (reference sequence). The CDR3 has 14 residues. The CDR3 DNA follows: TGTGCCAGCACCGGGGGAGGGAAAGGTCAGCCCCAGCATTTT. Protein product: CASTGGGKGQPQHF.

The chain combines TRBV29-1 with TRBJ2-7; 7 bases are shared with TRBD1. From germline, CDR1 is SQVTM and CDR2 ANQGSEA. The V segment lost 3 bases and the J segment 3 bases; nucleotides outside the gene matches: 2. The CDR3 loop spans 12 amino acids. In nucleotides, the CDR3 is TGCAGCGTTGAGAGACAGGGCTACGAGCAGTACTTC. As protein: CSVERQGYEQYF.

This chain links TRBV19 with TRBJ2-3, with 14 nucleotides matching TRBD2. Germline V lookup: CDR1 LNHDA, CDR2 SQIVND (reference sequence). CDR3 size: 16 residues. The ends lost 5 bases at V and 5 bases at J; junction bases unmatched: 6. The CDR3: CASSPRLAGGQDTQYF. In DNA, the CDR3 is TGTGCCAGTAGTCCCCGACTAGCGGGGGGGCAAGATACGCAGTATTTT. The whole variable domain, filled in from reference TRBV19 and TRBJ2-3, reads DGGITQSPKYLFRKEGQNVTLSCEQNLNHDAMYWYRQDPGQGLRLIYYSQIVNDFQKGDIAEGYSVSREKKESFPLTVTSAQKNPTAFYLCASSPRLAGGQDTQYFGPGTRLTVL.

The V gene is TRBV4-1, the J gene TRBJ1-5; TRBD1 agrees at 12 bases. Germline V CDR1 and CDR2: MGHRA, YSYEKL. V was pared by 4 bases and J by 7 bases, with 11 bases of the junction left unmatched. CDR3 size: 17 residues. DNA for the CDR3: TGCGCCAGCAGCCCATTTGGGACAGGGGGCTTGAGACAGCCCCAGCATTTT. Translated: CASSPFGTGGLRQPQHF.

The rearrangement uses TRBV7-6 and TRBJ2-3, with 9 bases lining up with TRBD2. The V gene's germline CDR1 is SGHVS and CDR2 FNYEAQ. This CDR3 region has 14 residues. Trimming removed 5 bases from V and 4 bases from J; junction bases left unmatched: 4. The CDR3 here is CASSLRTSADTQYF. CDR3 nucleotides: TGTGCCAGCAGCCTAAGGACTAGCGCAGATACGCAGTATTTT.

This clone turned up a few times. V usage is TRBV7-2 and J usage is TRBJ1-2; 8 nucleotides align to TRBD1. The CDR3 is 17 residues long. Losses at the gene ends were 3 bases for V and 4 bases for J; bases not matched to a gene: 13. The germline CDR1 and CDR2 sequences are SGHTA and FQGNSA. This chain's CDR3 is CASSFLSVGTGGYGYTF. CDR3 DNA: TGTGCCAGCAGCTTTTTGTCTGTCGGAACAGGGGGCTATGGCTACACCTTC.

The rearrangement uses TRBV5-1 and TRBJ1-1; the D gene is possibly TRBD1 (6 bases). The CDR3 spans 15 residues. Germline-derived CDR1 and CDR2 are SGHRS and YFSETQ. Trimming took off 6 bases at V and 5 bases at J, with 20 bases between the two ends. The CDR3 DNA follows: TGCGCCAGCACCTGGGGGCGGGGGGTAAGGACTGAAGCTTTCTTT. It codes for CASTWGRGVRTEAFF.

V and J are TRBV5-6 and TRBJ2-5; TRBD1 might be the D (6 bases). V lost 1 base, J lost 6 bases, and 10 bases lay in between. The V gene's germline CDR1 is SGHDT and CDR2 YYEEEE. The CDR3 is 13 residues long. CDR3 sequence reads: CASSLNRAQTQYF. DNA of the CDR3: TGTGCCAGCAGCTTGAACAGGGCTCAGACCCAGTACTTC.

The chain uses TRBV5-1 and TRBJ1-3; no clear D gene. With 8 bases removed from V and 0 bases from J, the gap between germline ends came to 15 bases. In germline, CDR1 is SGHRS, CDR2 YFSETQ. CDR3 size: 15 residues. CDR3 amino acids: CASAWTVDSGNTIYF. CDR3 DNA: TGCGCCAGTGCTTGGACTGTTGACTCTGGAAACACCATATATTTT.

The gene calls are TRBV14 and TRBJ2-7; a possible D gene is TRBD1 (6 bases). Per the germline V gene, CDR1 is SGHDN and CDR2 is FVKESK. The length of the CDR3 is 20 residues. V was shortened by 0 bases and J by 2 bases, with 26 bases between the two germline ends. The CDR3 reads CASSQDFYDGVQGITYEQYF. CDR3 nucleotides: TGTGCCAGCAGCCAAGACTTCTATGATGGAGTACAGGGCATCACCTACGAGCAGTACTTC.